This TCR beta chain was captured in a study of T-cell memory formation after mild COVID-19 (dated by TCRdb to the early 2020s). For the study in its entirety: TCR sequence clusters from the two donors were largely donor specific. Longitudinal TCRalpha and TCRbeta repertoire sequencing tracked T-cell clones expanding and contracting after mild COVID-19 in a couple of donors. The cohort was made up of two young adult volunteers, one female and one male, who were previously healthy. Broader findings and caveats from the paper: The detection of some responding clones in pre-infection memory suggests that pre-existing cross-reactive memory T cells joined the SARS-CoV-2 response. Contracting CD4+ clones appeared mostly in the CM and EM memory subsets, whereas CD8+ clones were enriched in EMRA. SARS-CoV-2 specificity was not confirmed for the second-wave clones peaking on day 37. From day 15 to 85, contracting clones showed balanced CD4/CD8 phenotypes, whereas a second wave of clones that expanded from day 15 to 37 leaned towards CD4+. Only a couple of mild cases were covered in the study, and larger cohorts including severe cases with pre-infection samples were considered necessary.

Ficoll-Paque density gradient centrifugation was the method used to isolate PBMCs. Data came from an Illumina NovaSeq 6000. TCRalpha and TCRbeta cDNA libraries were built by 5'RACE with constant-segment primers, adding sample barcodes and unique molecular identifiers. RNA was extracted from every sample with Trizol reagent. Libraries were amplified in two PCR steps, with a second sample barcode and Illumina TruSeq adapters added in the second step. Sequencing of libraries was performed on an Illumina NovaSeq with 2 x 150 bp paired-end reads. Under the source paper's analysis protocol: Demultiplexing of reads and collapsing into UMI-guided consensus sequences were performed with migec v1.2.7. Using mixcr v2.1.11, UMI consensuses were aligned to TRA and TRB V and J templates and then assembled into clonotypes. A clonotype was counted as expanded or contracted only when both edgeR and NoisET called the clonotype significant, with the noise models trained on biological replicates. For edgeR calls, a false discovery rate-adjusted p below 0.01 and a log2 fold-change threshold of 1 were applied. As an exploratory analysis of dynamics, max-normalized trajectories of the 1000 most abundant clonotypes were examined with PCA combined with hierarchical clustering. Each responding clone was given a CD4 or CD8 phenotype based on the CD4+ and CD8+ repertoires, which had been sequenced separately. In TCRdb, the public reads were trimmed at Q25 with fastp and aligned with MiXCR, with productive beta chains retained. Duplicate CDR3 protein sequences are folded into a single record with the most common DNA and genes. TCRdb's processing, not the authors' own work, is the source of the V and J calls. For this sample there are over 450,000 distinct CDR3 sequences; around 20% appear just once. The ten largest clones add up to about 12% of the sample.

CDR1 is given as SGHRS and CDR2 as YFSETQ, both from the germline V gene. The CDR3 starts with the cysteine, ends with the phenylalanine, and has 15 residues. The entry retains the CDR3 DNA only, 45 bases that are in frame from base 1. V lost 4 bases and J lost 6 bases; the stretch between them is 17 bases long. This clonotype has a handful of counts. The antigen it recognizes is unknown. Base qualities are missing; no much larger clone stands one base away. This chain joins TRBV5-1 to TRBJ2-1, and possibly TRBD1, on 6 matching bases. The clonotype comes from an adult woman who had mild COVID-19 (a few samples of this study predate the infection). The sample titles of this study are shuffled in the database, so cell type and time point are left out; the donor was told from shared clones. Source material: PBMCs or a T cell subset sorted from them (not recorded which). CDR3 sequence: CASSKERNRANEQFF. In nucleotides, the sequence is TGCGCCAGCAGCAAAGAGCGGAACAGGGCCAATGAGCAGTTCTTC.